The entry that follows covers one TCR beta chain sequence. As yet, its antigen is unknown. The data are from a study of cytomegalovirus exposure and HLA in healthy donors. The study's findings and limits: Reported results showed that the classifier diagnosed cytomegalovirus status with high specificity and sensitivity. Among donors in an Asian-associated ancestry cluster, a later analysis reportedly found fewer N-insertions than the roughly 700-donor mean.

PCR involved 60 Vbeta and 13 Jbeta primers. Only in-frame clones appear in the TCRdb table, and some are missing; sequencing was by immunoSEQ multiplex PCR. The data contain about 120,000 clones, roughly 80% of them seen just once; the ten biggest clones take up approximately 4.1%. V was clipped by 6 bases and J by 3 bases, with 13 bases between them. The CDR3 is 14 amino acids. Germline CDR1 reads MNHNY; CDR2 reads SVGAGI (reference sequence). This receptor was taken from a woman in her forties in good health and CMV-seronegative. Material for sequencing was PBMCs. The V gene is TRBV6-6, the J gene TRBJ2-3; the D gene is possibly TRBD1 (5 bases). The DNA of the CDR3 is TGTGCCAGCAGGGCCAAACCAGGGACAGATACGCAGTATTTT. Translating gives CASRAKPGTDTQYF.